Listed below are T cell receptor beta chains from one sample, sequenced in a study of blood T cells in healthy people across ages. MiXCR was run by TCRdb on the 5' RACE reads, yielding one entry per CDR3 protein. This table holds approximately 800,000 distinct CDR3 sequences, around 36% found once. The sequenced sample consisted of blood. These receptors all stem from a man aged 18 to 30 in good health. CDR3s include the opening cysteine and the closing phenylalanine or tryptophan. Fields, in order: J gene, V gene, CDR3 length, CDR3 protein.

>TRBJ1-1|TRBV29-1|12
CSVWDRNTEAFF
>TRBJ2-7|TRBV5-1|15
CASSLERQGNYEQYF
>TRBJ2-3|TRBV29-1|15
CSVQTSSVSTDTQYF
>TRBJ2-5|TRBV7-2|14
CASSLVVTEETQYF
>TRBJ1-4|TRBV12-3/TRBV12-4|16
CASSSSDRGADEKLFF
>TRBJ1-5|TRBV11-2|15
CASSFDGAHNQPQHF
>TRBJ1-5|TRBV5-1|14
CASSLAGSNQPQHF
>TRBJ2-1|TRBV7-2|13
CASSTGSSYEQFF
>TRBJ1-1|TRBV12-3/TRBV12-4|14
CASSLAGARTEAFF
>TRBJ2-1|TRBV10-3|13
CAISRQGINEQFF
>TRBJ2-2|TRBV7-2|14
CASSLKDTAGELFF
>TRBJ2-5|TRBV20-1|12
CSARVGKQTQYF
>TRBJ2-3|TRBV12-3/TRBV12-4|16
CASSAFREASTDTQYF
>TRBJ2-1|TRBV3-1|19
CASSQVGTFSGGPYNEQFF
>TRBJ2-4|TRBV9|15
CASSVGDRDADIQYF
>TRBJ1-2|TRBV2|11
CASMGARGYTF
>TRBJ2-5|TRBV7-9|18
CASTNSPIRDRVQETQYF
>TRBJ2-1|TRBV7-2|12
CASSLDPGEQFF
>TRBJ2-2|TRBV27|16
CASTRGTPGNTGELFF
>TRBJ2-1|TRBV7-3|15
CACSLLAGVLNEQFF
>TRBJ2-2|TRBV29-1|14
CSVGTPTDDGELFF
>TRBJ1-4|TRBV3-1|14
CASSQDSGGGKLFF
>TRBJ2-7|TRBV5-6|12
CASSLRAFGQYF
>TRBJ2-5|TRBV2|13
CASSEEAQETQYF